A single sample is the source of the 11 T cell receptor beta chains below, sequenced in a study of shared clonotypes between healthy human individuals. Profiling relied on immunoSEQ multiplex PCR, and the TCRdb table lists in-frame clones only, not all of them. The sample contains over a million clones, approximately 97% of which appear only once. Sequenced material: naive CD4+ T cells sorted from blood. This sample's subset: CD45RA+ positively selected. These receptors all stem from a man aged 25 to 40 in good health.

This sequence joins TRBV7-9 and TRBJ2-2; 8 bases line up with TRBD2. Germline V gene lookup returns CDR1 SEHNR and CDR2 FQNEAQ (reference sequence). CDR3 length equals 14 residues. V gave up 8 bases and J gave up 0 bases; unmatched junction bases: 2. CDR3 coding DNA: TGTGCCAGCGAACTAGCGGCGAACACCGGGGAGCTGTTTTTT. This encodes CASELAANTGELFF. Full variable domain (remainder filled in from reference TRBV7-9 and TRBJ2-2): DTGVSQNPRHKITKRGQNVTFRCDPISEHNRLYWYRQTLGQGPEFLTYFQNEAQLEKSRLLSDRFSAERPKGSFSTLEIQRTEQGDSAMYLCASELAANTGELFFGEGSRLTVL.

V gene TRBV5-4 combines with J gene TRBJ2-7, with 8 bases lining up with TRBD1. The germline V gene encodes CDR1 SGHNT and CDR2 YYREEE (reference sequence). The CDR3 runs to 14 residues. Trimming took 0 bases from V and 5 from J; bases not matched to a gene: 4. The CDR3 sequence: CASSLGQGKHEQYF. CDR3 DNA: TGTGCCAGCAGCTTGGGACAGGGGAAACACGAGCAGTACTTC.

The chain joins TRBV28 to TRBJ1-3, with TRBD1 matching 7 bases. V was pared by 6 bases and J by 0 bases, with 17 bases of the junction left unmatched. The CDR3 is made up of 19 amino acids. Looked up from germline, CDR1 is MDHEN and CDR2 is SYDVKM. CDR3 bases: TGTGCCAGCAGCCCCTCTATATTTACAGGGGACAGCTCTGGAAACACCATATATTTT. Protein sequence: CASSPSIFTGDSSGNTIYF.

This rearrangement joins TRBV4-3 to TRBJ2-7, with D possibly being TRBD1 (6 bases). The CDR3 covers 14 residues. CDR1 is LGHNA, CDR2 YSLEER, per germline. Trimming took 0 bases from V and 13 from J, leaving 19 bases between them. CDR3 in amino acids: CASSQDPGRGWAYF. CDR3 nucleotide sequence: TGCGCCAGCAGCCAAGACCCCGGCAGGGGTTGGGCTTACTTC.

This chain uses TRBV10-3 with TRBJ1-2; D not resolved. The germline V and J ends were trimmed by 0 bases and 0 bases, with 8 bases remaining between them. Germline V lookup: CDR1 ENHRY, CDR2 SYGVKD. The CDR3 has 15 residues. This CDR3 reads CAISESTVANYGYTF. The CDR3 DNA sequence: TGTGCCATCAGTGAGTCGACGGTAGCTAACTATGGCTACACCTTC.

The gene calls are TRBV6-6 and TRBJ2-7; D is perhaps TRBD1 (6 bases). Trimming took 5 bases from V and 5 from J, leaving 19 bases between them. The length of the CDR3 is 15 residues. Germline values: CDR1 MNHNY, CDR2 SVGAGI (reference sequence). The CDR3 loop reads CASSPRDKGVHEQYF. The CDR3 DNA is TGTGCCAGCAGTCCCCGGGACAAAGGAGTCCACGAGCAGTACTTC.

This clone was seen just once. The sample holds other DNA sequences that translate to the same CDR3. The genes are TRBV30 and TRBJ2-5; tentative D call: TRBD1 (5 bases). This CDR3 region has 11 residues. Trimming pared 4 bases from V and 5 bases from J, leaving 8 bases between. Germline V gives CDR1 GTSNPN, CDR2 SVGIG (reference sequence). CDR3 residues: CAWTGKETQYF. CDR3 nucleotide sequence: TGTGCCTGGACAGGGAAGGAGACCCAGTACTTC.

The chain combines TRBV5-4 with TRBJ2-1, with TRBD2 matching 7 bases. Losses at the gene ends were 5 bases for V and 0 bases for J; bases not matched to a gene: 17. CDR1 is SGHNT and CDR2 is YYREEE in the germline V gene (reference sequence). There are 19 residues in the CDR3. DNA for the CDR3: TGTGCCAGCAGACCTAGCGGTCCGCGACTTCAGAGCTCCTACAATGAGCAGTTCTTC. Encoded protein: CASRPSGPRLQSSYNEQFF.

This clone came up once. The V call is TRBV5-1, the J call TRBJ1-1; 10 positions match TRBD1. The CDR3 is made up of 16 amino acids. The germline V gene has CDR1 SGHRS and CDR2 YFSETQ. The ends lost 1 base at V and 4 bases at J; junction bases unmatched: 7. In DNA, the CDR3 is TGCGCCAGCAGCTTGTATTGGGACAGGGGCCTCACTGAAGCTTTCTTT. Protein product: CASSLYWDRGLTEAFF.

V is TRBV18 and J is TRBJ1-4, with D possibly being TRBD1 (5 bases). Germline V gives CDR1 KGHSH, CDR2 LQKENI. The V end was cut by 1 base, the J end by 13 bases, with 25 bases between. The CDR3 spans 17 residues. The DNA for the CDR3 is TGTGCCAGCTCACCACGAAATACAGGCCTACCCTACAACCCACTGTTTTTT. Translation gives CASSPRNTGLPYNPLFF.

The CDR3 DNA reads as TGCAGCGTTGGTGGGAGTGGGGGCTACGAGCAGTACTTC. Translation: CSVGGSGGYEQYF. The J gene is TRBJ2-7, the V gene TRBV29-1, with D perhaps matching TRBD1 or TRBD2 (5 bases each). The CDR3 is made up of 13 amino acids. Trimming pared 4 bases from V and 3 bases from J, leaving 13 bases between. Germline V gene data show CDR1 as SQVTM and CDR2 as ANQGSEA.